The T cell receptor beta chain under discussion was sequenced for a study of blood T cells in healthy people across ages (dated by TCRdb to 2014 to 2015). Regarding the study in general: In model experiments, template switching captured about one uniquely barcoded TCR beta cDNA molecule for every two T cells. Age-related changes in TCR beta repertoire diversity were measured in the study by deep sequencing normalized with unique cDNA molecular identifiers. The donors were divided into four age groups: young (average approximately 15 years), middle-aged (under 40), aged (around 59) and long-lived (around 87). Donors of different ages were randomly distributed across sequencing lanes to avoid experimental bias. Using the same blood draw, the study looked at two additional independent replicas of 1 million unique cDNA reads for two donors, one aged 18 to 30 and the other aged 80 or older.

Systemically healthy Caucasian individuals from Russia, 39 in total and aged about 6 to 100 years, were included as donors. Ten milliliters of peripheral blood were collected from each donor into EDTA-treated Vacutainer tubes. PBMCs were isolated by Ficoll-Paque density-gradient centrifugation, with at least 6 million obtained per sample. Trizol reagent was used to extract total RNA from the PBMCs, yielding at least 6 micrograms per sample. For every donor, flow cytometry on a PBMC aliquot measured the percentage of naive CD45RAhigh/CD27high T cells. As regards this clonotype: Its antigen target is currently unknown. No much larger clonotype is one base removed from it; base qualities were not supplied.

Receptor libraries were prepared by 5' RACE. The instrument given in TCRdb is Illumina HiSeq 2500. The second PCR ran for about 6 to 12 cycles and used a J-beta primer mix along with a sample-barcoded 5' primer. A unique molecular identifier was introduced onto each TCR beta cDNA molecule by a template-switch 5' adaptor carrying 12 random nucleotides. At least 2.5 million CDR3-containing paired-end reads were obtained from each sample. First-strand cDNA synthesis was performed from all RNA using the Mint cDNA synthesis kit, with priming by a TRBC-specific oligonucleotide. After uracil-DNA glycosylase treatment, a first 18-cycle PCR used universal primers M1SS and BC2_uni_R on all cDNA. The study's processing was this. For normalization, 1 million high-quality reads, each with a distinct molecular identifier, were randomly selected from each sample. Reads sharing molecular identifiers were discarded rather than binned into consensus sequences. MiTCR, set to a Q25 quality threshold and the strictest error-elimination algorithm, was used for CDR3 identification, clonotype clustering and error correction. A nonparametric unseen species model using Euler transformation provided a lower-bound estimate of total TCR beta diversity. TCRdb trimmed the raw reads at Q25, called clones with MiXCR and kept productive beta chains. Each CDR3 protein appears once, grouped with its most common genes and DNA. The V and J calls were not made by the authors but by TCRdb's processing. The sample has roughly 1.4 million distinct CDR3 sequences on record, 59% of them singletons. The ten largest clones take up 6.5% to 8.5% of the sample.

Overall study results and their limits: Compared with the aged group, the long-lived group had more naive CD4+ T cells, fewer expanded clones and increased TCR diversity, suggesting age selection. Bulk unsorted PBMC profiling prevented conclusive comparison of naive and antigen-experienced compartments. Estimates of total diversity from one million sequenced T cells were regarded as lower bounds and underestimates. As age increased, observed TCR beta diversity per million T cells dropped in a roughly linear way, and a significant reduction was already evident by age about 40. Donor CMV infection status was unknown, potentially confounding age-related changes in expanded clonotypes. Observed TCR beta diversity correlated strongly with the percentage of naive T cells measured by flow cytometry.

V is cut by 5 bases and J by 6 bases, and the space between the germline ends is 19 bases. CDR1 SGHRS and CDR2 YFSETQ are derived from the germline V gene. The CDR3 runs 15 amino acids, cysteine and phenylalanine included. The read is trimmed to its CDR3 DNA, 45 bases read in frame from base 1. The sequence links TRBV5-1 to TRBJ2-3, with a tentative D call of TRBD1 or TRBD2, each matching 5 bases. The sequencing input was blood. This receptor was taken from a young man in good health. The sequenced DNA is TGCGCCAGCAGACTCCAAGGACTGGGGGAGGATACGCAGTATTTT. It translates as CASRLQGLGEDTQYF.